A single TCR beta chain is shown here with its context. The antigen it binds to is not known. This sample stems from a study of monozygotic twins with inflammatory bowel disease (dated by TCRdb to between 2017 and 2020). Notes on the research overall: In total, 28 monozygotic twin pairs made up the full study: 19 Danish pairs, all IBD-discordant, plus nine German pairs, of which four were IBD-concordant and five were IBD-discordant. Disease-associated traits were sought mainly through comparisons between IBD patients and their genetically identical healthy co-twins within discordant pairs. Each individual had, on average, about 151 000 unique TCRalpha sequences and 181 000 unique TCRbeta sequences available for analysis. Broader findings and caveats from the paper: Measured by the inverse Simpson index, TCRbeta repertoire diversity was lower in IBD patients than in their healthy co-twins. Compared with healthy twins, IBD patients shared fewer clonotypes with other individuals, and the difference was most pronounced in patients with signs of disease activity. The analysis was unable to tell different T cell subtypes apart. Because patients were on differing immunosuppressive treatments, the repertoires may have picked up extra background noise and inter-individual variability. Concordant and discordant twins showed no difference in repertoire similarity, possibly because of limited statistical power. No single strong signal or clonotype linked to IBD turned up in the results, so the idea that one exists was not supported.

Library preparation was by 5' RACE. Preparation of each TCR library used 3,500 to 4,500 ng of total RNA. For each sample, cDNA synthesis with SMARTScribe reverse transcriptase was split into eight separate reactions. Unique molecular identifiers containing a 6-nucleotide sample barcode were introduced through template switching during cDNA synthesis. TCRalpha and TCRbeta cDNA was amplified in two nested PCRs of approximately 17 and 9 cycles, and bead purification was carried out after each PCR. Before amplification, cDNA was treated with uracil DNA-glycosylase and purified using the QIAquick PCR purification kit. The second PCR added Illumina TruSeq-compatible adapters along with sample-specific barcodes. Library quality and concentration were checked on TapeStation and Qubit, and libraries were pooled at about 4.9 ng each. The pooled libraries were sequenced with 2 x 100 bp reads and custom sequencing primers on an Illumina HiSeq2500 single-index Rapid Run. The authors' analysis ran thus. PCR and sequencing errors were corrected by UMI-based consensus assembly using MiGEC version 1.2.6. MiXCR version 2.1.1 handled V(D)J alignment, clonotype assembly and CDR3 extraction. To normalise gene usage, clonotype sharing and MAIT/NKT TCR abundance, the top 1000, 10 000 and 20 000 clonotypes in each sample were analysed. Diversity was computed as the inverse Simpson index with the vegan R package after downsampling to 27 000 UMIs. Paired Mann-Whitney U tests on discordant twin pairs were used, with Benjamini-Hochberg multiple-testing correction. TCRdb reprocessed the public reads and reports one entry per CDR3 protein sequence, without DNA. The V and J calls were not made by the authors but by TCRdb's processing. For this sample, the table gives fewer than 550,000 distinct CDR3 sequences. Together, the top ten hold roughly 2.5% of the sample.

From each donor, an approximately 2.4 ml peripheral blood sample was drawn into PAXgene tubes and stored at -80 degrees C. Without T cell sorting, total RNA was isolated from whole blood using the PAXgene blood miRNA kit on an automated QIAcube. Peripheral blood from monozygotic twin pairs, either concordant or discordant for inflammatory bowel disease, underwent deep TCRalpha and TCRbeta repertoire profiling that used unique molecular barcoding. For every twin pair, smoking habits were documented, and each individual was categorised as a current, former or never smoker. Based on the germline V gene, the CDR1 and CDR2 sequences are SGHRS and YFSETQ. From its cysteine to its phenylalanine, the CDR3 spans 16 amino acids. No DNA sequence is on record.

This clonotype was obtained from a human donor with ulcerative colitis or Crohn's disease, or a healthy co-twin of an affected twin (not recorded which). The V and J segments used are TRBV5-1 and TRBJ2-1; the D call of TRBD2 rests on TCRdb alone, since no DNA is present to check it. The source material was blood. The CDR3 is CASSLRGLPPKNEQFF. With all but the CDR3 taken from the reference TRBV5-1 and TRBJ2-1 genes, the full variable domain is: KAGVTQTPRYLIKTRGQQVTLSCSPISGHRSVSWYQQTPGQGLQFLFEYFSETQRNKGNFPGRFSGRQFSNSRSEMNVSTLELGDSALYLCASSLRGLPPKNEQFFGPGTRLTVL.